This passage covers 9 T cell receptor beta chains from one sample sequenced in a study of T cell responses to AZD1222 COVID-19 vaccine. Assay used: immunoSEQ multiplex PCR; TCRdb lists only in-frame clones, some missing. Among more than 140,000 clones listed, roughly nine tenths were seen once. Sequences were derived from peripheral blood, sampled on day 0 of AZD1222 vaccination. These receptors were collected from an adult in good health.

This chain links TRBV19 with TRBJ1-1; D may be TRBD1 (5 bases). This CDR3 comprises 12 residues. CDR1 LNHDA and CDR2 SQIVND come from the germline V gene (reference sequence). V lost 5 bases and J 8 bases, leaving 12 bases between the germline ends. CDR3 residues: CASSQGTPEAFF. In nucleotides, the CDR3 is TGTGCCAGTAGTCAAGGGACGCCAGAAGCTTTCTTT.

This rearrangement joins TRBV7-3 to TRBJ2-3; 9 nucleotides agree with TRBD2. This CDR3 comprises 16 residues. The germline V gene has CDR1 SGHTA and CDR2 FQGTGA. The J segment lost 2 bases and the V segment lost 1 base, leaving 4 bases of the junction unmatched. The CDR3 sequence is CASSLIGGGATDTQYF. In DNA form, the CDR3 reads TGTGCCAGCAGCTTAATCGGCGGGGGGGCCACAGATACGCAGTATTTT.

This clone was recorded only once. V usage is TRBV5-6 and J usage is TRBJ2-1; D is unresolved. Germline lookup yields CDR1 SGHDT and CDR2 YYEEEE. The CDR3 is 14 amino acids. V was pared by 0 bases and J by 6 bases, with 10 bases between. CDR3 region: CASSLVPGFNEQFF. The CDR3 region has the DNA TGTGCCAGCAGCTTGGTGCCAGGTTTCAATGAGCAGTTCTTC.

The V and J genes are TRBV11-2 and TRBJ1-6; tentative D call: TRBD1 (6 bases). Germline V lookup: CDR1 SGHAT, CDR2 FQNNGV. Between the trimmed V and J ends, which lost 3 bases and 7 bases, there was a span of 10 bases. This CDR3 contains 14 residues. CDR3 amino acids: CASSFRGRNSPLHF. The CDR3 bases are TGTGCCAGCAGCTTTCGGGGGCGGAATTCACCCCTCCACTTT.

This clone has only one observation. V and J are TRBV7-2 and TRBJ1-6, with D perhaps TRBD1 (5 bases). The ends were cut back, 5 bases at V and 3 bases at J, with 11 bases in the middle. This CDR3 region has 15 residues. Germline loops: CDR1 SGHTA, CDR2 FQGNSA. This chain's CDR3 is CASSRGALYNSPLHF. Written as DNA, the CDR3 is TGTGCCAGCAGCCGCGGGGCCCTCTATAATTCACCCCTCCACTTT.

CDR3 bases: TGTGCCAGCAGCCTGGACAGGGGGAAGTGGGAGACCCAGTACTTC. It is translated as CASSLDRGKWETQYF. V usage is TRBV6-2 or TRBV6-3 and J usage is TRBJ2-5, with 10 positions matching TRBD1. The V and J ends lost 6 bases and 5 bases, in that order; junction bases with no gene match: 9. There are 15 residues in the CDR3. Germline CDR1 MNHEY, CDR2 SVGEGT.

The sample holds one count of this clone. The V gene is TRBV24-1, the J gene TRBJ1-5; a possible D gene is TRBD1 (5 bases). Trimming shortened V by 9 bases and J by 5 bases, and 16 bases separated the two germline ends. CDR1 is KGHDR, CDR2 SFDVKD, per germline. The CDR3 spans 14 residues. The CDR3 is CATRGVGEDQPQHF. In DNA form, the CDR3 reads TGTGCCACCCGGGGAGTGGGGGAAGATCAGCCCCAGCATTTT.

The CDR3 protein is CASSQRQDSINEQFF. CDR3 coding DNA: TGTGCCAGCAGCCAGCGACAGGATAGCATTAATGAGCAGTTCTTC. The chain employs TRBV4-2 and TRBJ2-1; D perhaps matches TRBD1 (6 bases). The CDR3 extends over 15 amino acids. Trimming took 3 bases from V and 7 from J, leaving 16 bases between them. The germline V gene encodes CDR1 LGHNA and CDR2 YNFKEQ.

V usage is TRBV28 and J usage is TRBJ1-2; 10 nucleotides align to TRBD1. Germline V lookup: CDR1 MDHEN, CDR2 SYDVKM. CDR3 length: 16 amino acids. V dropped 6 bases and J dropped 6; count of bases not matched to a gene: 13. CDR3 sequence: CASRRQGATVSDGYTF. As DNA, the CDR3 is TGTGCCAGCAGGAGACAGGGGGCGACGGTCAGTGATGGCTACACCTTC.